This T cell receptor (beta chain) was identified in a study of cytomegalovirus exposure and HLA in healthy donors (dated by TCRdb to 2016 to 2017). Study-wide context: The 666 repertoires of the first cohort and the roughly 120 validation repertoires were produced on the same platform, according to a later analysis. High-throughput TCR immunosequencing, statistical association of individual TCRs with disease status, and machine learning were combined to predict cytomegalovirus infection status. The study aimed to test whether signatures of past pathogen exposure could be identified by cataloging public T cell receptors. In addition to the first cohort of roughly 700 subjects, a separate validation cohort of 120 different subjects was used.

From the germline V gene, CDR1 is SGHRS and CDR2 is YFSETQ. V lost 4 bases and J lost 0 bases, and the count of bases not matched to a germline gene is 3. The CDR3 goes from the cysteine to the phenylalanine over 16 residues. The CDR3 DNA has 48 bases and is translated from base 1. The library relied on the immunoSEQ multiplex PCR assay. As for the original processing: A statistical classification framework was built to diagnose cytomegalovirus status from the catalog of TCR beta chain sequences. Sourced from immuneACCESS, this table was stored by TCRdb with only in-frame sequences that have V and J called. A share of the clones is absent; for the studies checked, an unresolved V gene accounts for under half, and the remainder has no known explanation. V and J calls plus clone size are reproduced from that table; the DNA served to infer D and trimming. The sample yields approximately 64,000 clones; around 89% were counted once. Around 1.7% of the sample rests with the top ten.

General conclusions and limits of the study: A later analysis had no HLA typing for the validation cohort, so co-occurrence there was scored across all 110 or so repertoires. A later analysis found that TCRs clustered in the first cohort also tended to co-occur in the 120 validation repertoires, with more than 90% of cluster scores above 0. In the study, approximately 150 TCR beta chains were listed as associated with cytomegalovirus. Three of the identified cytomegalovirus-associated TCR beta chains were confirmed in vitro to be specific for cytomegalovirus antigens. Across donors, most TCR sequences were observed very rarely, whereas some public TCRs were present in many individuals. Cytomegalovirus status was reported to be diagnosed by the classifier with high specificity and sensitivity in both the original and validation cohorts. According to the authors, the approach could potentially be generalized to other disease states and immunological phenotypes.

A remark on this clone: Its antigen is unknown. No clone much larger than this one lies a single base away; base qualities are absent.

Separate from the approximately 700-subject first cohort, the validation cohort of more than 90 subjects was the group to which the donors belonged. This clonotype was sampled from a woman younger than 35 in good health and CMV-seronegative. The sequencing input was PBMCs. The sequence links TRBV5-1 to TRBJ2-3; the junction holds 12 bases that match TRBD1. Here is the DNA: TGCGCCAGCAGCGGGGGACAGGGGGCAAGCACAGATACGCAGTATTTT. It codes for CASSGGQGASTDTQYF.